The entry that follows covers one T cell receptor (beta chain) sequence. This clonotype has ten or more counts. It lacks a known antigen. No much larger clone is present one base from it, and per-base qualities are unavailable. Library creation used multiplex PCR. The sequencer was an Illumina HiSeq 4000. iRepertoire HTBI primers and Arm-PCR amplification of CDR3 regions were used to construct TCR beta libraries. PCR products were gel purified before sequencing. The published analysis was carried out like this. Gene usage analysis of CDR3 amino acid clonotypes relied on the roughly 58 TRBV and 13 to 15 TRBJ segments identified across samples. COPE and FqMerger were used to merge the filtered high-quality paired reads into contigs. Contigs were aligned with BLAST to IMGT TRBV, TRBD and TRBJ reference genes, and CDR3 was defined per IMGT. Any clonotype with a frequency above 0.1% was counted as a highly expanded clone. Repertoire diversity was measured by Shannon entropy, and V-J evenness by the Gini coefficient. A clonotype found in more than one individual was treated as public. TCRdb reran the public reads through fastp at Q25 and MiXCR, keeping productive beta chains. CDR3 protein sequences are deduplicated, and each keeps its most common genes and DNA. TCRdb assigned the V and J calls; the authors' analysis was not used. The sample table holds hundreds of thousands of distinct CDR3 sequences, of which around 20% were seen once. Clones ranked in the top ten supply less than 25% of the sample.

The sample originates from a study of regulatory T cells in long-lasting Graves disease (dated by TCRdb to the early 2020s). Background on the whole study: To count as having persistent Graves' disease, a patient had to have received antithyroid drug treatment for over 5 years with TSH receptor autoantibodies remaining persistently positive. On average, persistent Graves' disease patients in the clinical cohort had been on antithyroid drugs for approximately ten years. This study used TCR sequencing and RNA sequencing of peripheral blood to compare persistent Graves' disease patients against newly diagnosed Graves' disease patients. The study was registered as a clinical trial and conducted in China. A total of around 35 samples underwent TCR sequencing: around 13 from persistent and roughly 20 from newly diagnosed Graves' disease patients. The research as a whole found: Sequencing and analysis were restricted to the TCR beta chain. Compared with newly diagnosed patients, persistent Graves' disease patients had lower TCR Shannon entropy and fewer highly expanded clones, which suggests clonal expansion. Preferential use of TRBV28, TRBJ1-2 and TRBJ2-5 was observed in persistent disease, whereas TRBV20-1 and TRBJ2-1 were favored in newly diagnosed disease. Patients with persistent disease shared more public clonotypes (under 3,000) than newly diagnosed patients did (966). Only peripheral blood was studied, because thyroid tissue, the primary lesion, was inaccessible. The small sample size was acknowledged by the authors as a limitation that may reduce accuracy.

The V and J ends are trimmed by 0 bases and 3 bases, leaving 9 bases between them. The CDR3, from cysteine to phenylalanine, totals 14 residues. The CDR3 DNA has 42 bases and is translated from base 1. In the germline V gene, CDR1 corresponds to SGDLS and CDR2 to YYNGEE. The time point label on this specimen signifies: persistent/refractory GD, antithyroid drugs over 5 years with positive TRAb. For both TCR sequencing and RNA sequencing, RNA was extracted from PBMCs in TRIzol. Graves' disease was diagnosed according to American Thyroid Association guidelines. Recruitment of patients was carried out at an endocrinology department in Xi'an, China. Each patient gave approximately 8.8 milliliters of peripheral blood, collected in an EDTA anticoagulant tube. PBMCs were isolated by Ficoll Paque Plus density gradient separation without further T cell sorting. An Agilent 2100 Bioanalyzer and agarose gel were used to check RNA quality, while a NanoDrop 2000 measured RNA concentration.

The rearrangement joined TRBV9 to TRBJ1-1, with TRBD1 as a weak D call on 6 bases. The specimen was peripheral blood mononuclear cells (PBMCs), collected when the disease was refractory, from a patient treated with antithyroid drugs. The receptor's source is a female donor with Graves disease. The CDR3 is CASSVEGVDTEAFF. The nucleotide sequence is TGTGCCAGCAGCGTAGAGGGGGTAGACACTGAAGCTTTCTTT.